Each of the 5 T cell receptor beta chains below was sequenced from the same sample in a study of shared T cell receptors in the human thymus. Method: immunoSEQ multiplex PCR; TCRdb's copy keeps in-frame clones and lacks some. The data hold about 380,000 clones, with approximately 95% observed a single time. The sample consisted of thymocytes. These receptors were obtained from a human donor.

The rearrangement uses TRBV5-4 and TRBJ2-5; 8 bases fit TRBD2. CDR3 length equals 15 residues. Trimming at V came to 5 bases and at J to 1 base, leaving 7 bases not matched to a gene. Germline CDR1 reads SGHNT; CDR2 reads YYREEE (reference sequence). The CDR3 is CASSLAGNLQETQYF. In nucleotides, the CDR3 is TGTGCCAGCAGTCTAGCGGGCAACCTCCAAGAGACCCAGTACTTC.

This rearrangement joins TRBV28 to TRBJ2-1, with D maybe TRBD1 (6 bases). Germline-derived CDR1 and CDR2 are MDHEN and SYDVKM. The CDR3 is 14 amino acids. Trimming took 3 bases from V and 5 from J, leaving 11 bases between them. DNA for the CDR3: TGTGCCAGCAGTTTGAACAGGGAGAACAATGAGCAGTTCTTC. Protein sequence: CASSLNRENNEQFF.

The V call is TRBV18, the J call TRBJ2-7; TRBD2 is a possible D gene (5 bases). The CDR3 sequence is 17 residues long. Germline V gives CDR1 KGHSH, CDR2 LQKENI. V dropped 0 bases and J dropped 6 bases, with 21 bases sitting between them. CDR3 residues: CASSPPIGVRGFGEQYF. The CDR3, as DNA: TGTGCCAGCTCACCACCGATCGGGGTGAGAGGGTTCGGCGAGCAGTACTTC.

The CDR3: CASSMTGGDNTGELFF. The DNA of the CDR3 is TGTGCCAGCAGCATGACGGGAGGGGATAACACCGGGGAGCTGTTTTTT. The rearrangement links TRBV27 to TRBJ2-2; TRBD2 agrees at 8 bases. The CDR3 contains 16 residues. CDR1 is MNHEY and CDR2 is SMNVEV in the germline V gene (reference sequence). V dropped 6 bases and J dropped 2; count of bases not matched to a gene: 8.

The chain combines TRBV4-3 with TRBJ1-2, with D maybe TRBD1 (6 bases). Trimming shortened V by 1 base and J by 2 bases, and 8 bases separated the two germline ends. This CDR3 is built from 14 residues. Germline loops: CDR1 LGHNA, CDR2 YSLEER. In nucleotides, the CDR3 is TGCGCCAGCAGCCAAGCAGGGGCCAACTATGGCTACACCTTC. This translates into CASSQAGANYGYTF.